A single sample is the source of the 21 T cell receptor beta chains below, sequenced in a study of monozygotic twins with inflammatory bowel disease. TCRdb reprocessed the 5' RACE reads; each CDR3 protein has one entry and no DNA is given. The sample shows about 350,000 distinct CDR3 sequences, and 2% to 2.5% sits with its ten largest clones. The specimen sequenced was blood. Source of these receptors: a human donor with ulcerative colitis or Crohn's disease, or a healthy co-twin of an affected twin (not recorded which).

J is TRBJ2-7 and V is TRBV5-1; the TCRdb D gene call, TRBD2, has no DNA to confirm it. The CDR3 runs 15 residues. CDR1 and CDR2 (germline): SGHRS, YFSETQ. CDR3 amino acids: CASRSLAGLTYEQYF.

The J gene is TRBJ2-1, the V gene TRBV27; the TRBD1 assignment by TCRdb is unverifiable without DNA. Germline values: CDR1 MNHEY, CDR2 SMNVEV (reference sequence). CDR3 length equals 15 residues. CDR3: CASSLRTGGDSEQFF.

The V gene is TRBV20-1, the J gene TRBJ2-4; TCRdb indicates TRBD1, and absent DNA this call remains unverified. Germline V gives CDR1 DFQATT, CDR2 SNEGSKA (reference sequence). The CDR3 is 14 residues long. CDR3 amino acids: CSARDRQPKNIQYF.

The CDR3: CASSLRQGSSPLHF. The chain employs TRBV12-3 or TRBV12-4 and TRBJ1-6. The CDR3 runs to 14 residues.

The chain has TRBV12-3 or TRBV12-4 and TRBJ1-3; TCRdb picks TRBD1, but there is no DNA to check that call. CDR3 length equals 14 residues. The CDR3 protein is CASTDSGAGNTIYF.

The genes are TRBV20-1 and TRBJ2-7; TCRdb selects TRBD1, and the lack of DNA leaves this call unchecked. CDR3 size: 16 residues. The germline CDR1 and CDR2 sequences are DFQATT and SNEGSKA (reference sequence). CDR3 loop: CSASSGDSPDSYEQYF.

The chain is built from TRBV2 and TRBJ2-3; absent DNA, TCRdb's TRBD1 call cannot be checked. The germline gives CDR1 SNHLY, CDR2 FYNNEI. This CDR3 is 16 amino acids long. CDR3: CASRLLLGVVTDTQYF. Combining the CDR3 with reference TRBV2 and TRBJ2-3 gives the whole variable domain EPEVTQTPSHQVTQMGQEVILRCVPISNHLYFYWYRQILGQKVEFLVSFYNNEISEKSEIFDDQFSVERPDGSNFTLKIRSTKLEDSAMYFCASRLLLGVVTDTQYFGPGTRLTVL.

The gene calls are TRBV27 and TRBJ2-5; TCRdb outputs TRBD2, but without DNA this stays unchecked. In germline, CDR1 is MNHEY, CDR2 SMNVEV (reference sequence). The CDR3 runs to 14 residues. The CDR3 loop reads CASREGPNQETQYF.

V usage is TRBV4-2 and J usage is TRBJ2-5; TCRdb calls TRBD1, which cannot be checked without DNA. Per the germline V gene, CDR1 is LGHNA and CDR2 is YNFKEQ. The CDR3 has 14 amino acids. CDR3 sequence reads: CASSQGSGEETQYF.

The chain couples TRBV20-1 to TRBJ1-2; the D call of TRBD1 rests on TCRdb alone, since no DNA is present to check it. The CDR3 loop spans 14 amino acids. Germline V gene sequence: CDR1 DFQATT, CDR2 SNEGSKA (reference sequence). The CDR3 here is CSARAGAGRGGYTF.

This sequence joins TRBV5-1 and TRBJ2-5. The germline gives CDR1 SGHRS, CDR2 YFSETQ. There are 13 residues in the CDR3. The CDR3: CASSSNTQETQYF.

The rearrangement joins TRBV5-4 to TRBJ2-7; with no DNA, the TCRdb D assignment of TRBD1 cannot be verified. This CDR3 region has 14 residues. Per the germline V gene, CDR1 is SGHNT and CDR2 is YYREEE (reference sequence). CDR3 loop: CASSPRTGTYEQYF.

This sequence joins TRBV20-1 and TRBJ2-7; TCRdb proposes TRBD1, but this gene call is untestable without DNA. Looked up from germline, CDR1 is DFQATT and CDR2 is SNEGSKA (reference sequence). The CDR3 spans 14 residues. The CDR3 region is CSAGRWAERYEQYF.

The chain couples TRBV7-2 to TRBJ1-1; TCRdb reports TRBD1, a call that lacks DNA to check it against. The length of the CDR3 is 14 residues. CDR1 and CDR2 from the germline V gene are SGHTA and FQGNSA. CDR3 in amino acids: CASSLVTGNTEAFF.

The chain employs TRBV20-1 and TRBJ2-3; TCRdb names TRBD1, which stays unverified in the absence of DNA. The germline V gene has CDR1 DFQATT and CDR2 SNEGSKA (reference sequence). CDR3 size: 14 residues. CDR3: CSARPFRGTDTQYF.

The chain has TRBV12-3 or TRBV12-4 and TRBJ2-7; TCRdb's D call of TRBD2 is untestable without DNA. The CDR3 runs to 14 residues. The CDR3 sequence is CASSSIAGGLEQYF.

This chain joins TRBV28 and TRBJ2-1; TCRdb indicates TRBD1, and absent DNA this call remains unverified. Germline V CDR1 and CDR2: MDHEN, SYDVKM. The CDR3 has 15 residues. CDR3 in amino acids: CASSWTGAPYNEQFF.

V gene TRBV7-9 combines with J gene TRBJ2-7. The germline CDR1 and CDR2 sequences are SEHNR and FQNEAQ (reference sequence). The CDR3 covers 12 residues. The CDR3: CASSYSEYEQCF.

V usage is TRBV20-1 and J usage is TRBJ2-5; as DNA is missing, the TRBD2 call by TCRdb cannot be tested. CDR1 DFQATT and CDR2 SNEGSKA come from the germline V gene (reference sequence). The CDR3 spans 14 residues. The CDR3 is CSSRTSGPQETQYF.

J is TRBJ1-4 and V is TRBV7-2; without DNA, the TCRdb call of TRBD1 cannot be checked. The germline V gene has CDR1 SGHTA and CDR2 FQGNSA. The CDR3 length is 15 residues. CDR3 residues: CASSTGQVLVEKLFF. Based on the CDR3 plus reference TRBV7-2 and TRBJ1-4, the full variable domain is GAGVSQSPSNKVTEKGKDVELRCDPISGHTALYWYRQSLGQGLEFLIYFQGNSAPDKSGLPSDRFSAERTGGSVSTLTIQRTQQEDSAVYLCASSTGQVLVEKLFFGSGTQLSVL.

The chain has TRBV20-1 and TRBJ2-1; the TCRdb D gene call, TRBD2, has no DNA to confirm it. The CDR3 covers 15 residues. Germline values: CDR1 DFQATT, CDR2 SNEGSKA (reference sequence). CDR3: CSARAPSGHYNEQFF.